The 24 T cell receptor beta chains presented below share a single source sample, sequenced in a study of relationships among human T cell subsets. TCR alpha and beta CDR3s were amplified from mRNA by semiquantitative ARM-PCR. In ARM-PCR, communal superprimers followed tagged nested gene-specific primers for exponential amplification. TCRdb reprocessed the multiplex PCR reads with MiXCR, giving one entry per CDR3 protein. Of over 10,000 distinct CDR3 sequences listed, over 60% are singletons. The Th1 cells were the flow-through after CD25, CD56 and CD294 bead selections. Sequencing used CD4+ Th1 cells sorted from blood. These receptors were taken from a man aged 35 to 55 in good health.

The chain carries TRBV28 and TRBJ2-7; D is uncertain. There are 13 residues in the CDR3. Germline CDR1 MDHEN, CDR2 SYDVKM. V was clipped by 6 bases and J by 0 bases, with 9 bases between them. CDR3: CASRTESSYEQYF. CDR3 DNA: TGTGCCAGCAGGACGGAGAGCTCCTACGAGCAGTACTTC.

The sample holds a few counts of this clonotype. The chain is built from TRBV11-1 and TRBJ1-6; no clear D gene. The ends were cut back, 4 bases at V and 4 bases at J, with 14 bases in the middle. The germline gives CDR1 SGHAT, CDR2 FQDESV (reference sequence). The CDR3 is 16 residues long. The CDR3 DNA sequence: TGTGCCAGCAGCTCGGGCCCGGCGGCTTATAATTCACCCCTCCACTTT. Amino acids: CASSSGPAAYNSPLHF.

This chain joins TRBV4-1 and TRBJ2-6; D is undetermined. CDR1 is MGHRA, CDR2 YSYEKL, per germline. CDR3 length: 14 amino acids. Trimming shortened V by 6 bases and J by 2 bases, and 8 bases separated the two germline ends. As DNA, the CDR3 is TGCGCCAGCAGAGGTGGGGCTGGGGCCAACGTCCTGACTTTC. This encodes CASRGGAGANVLTF.

The chain couples TRBV27 to TRBJ2-5; 9 bases match TRBD2. Germline V lookup: CDR1 MNHEY, CDR2 SMNVEV (reference sequence). J was trimmed by 1 base and V by 0 bases; bases with no gene match: 3. The CDR3 is 16 amino acids. The DNA for the CDR3 is TGTGCCAGCAGTTTATCACTAGCGGGCCGCCAAGAGACCCAGTACTTC. Its protein product is CASSLSLAGRQETQYF.

The chain links TRBV5-1 to TRBJ2-3; D is ambiguous. Germline loops: CDR1 SGHRS, CDR2 YFSETQ. The CDR3 totals 12 residues. V was clipped by 4 bases and J by 4 bases, with 7 bases between them. CDR3 residues: CASSPESDTQYF. In DNA, the CDR3 is TGCGCCAGCAGCCCCGAGTCAGATACGCAGTATTTT.

In DNA, the CDR3 is TGTGCCATCAGTAGGGGGAACACTGAAGCTTTCTTT. This translates into CAISRGNTEAFF. This chain links TRBV10-3 with TRBJ1-1, with TRBD1 as a possible D gene (5 bases). Trimming removed 5 bases at V and 1 base at J, with 5 bases between. CDR3 length: 12 residues. Germline V gene sequence: CDR1 ENHRY, CDR2 SYGVKD.

The V and J genes are TRBV29-1 and TRBJ2-6; D is perhaps TRBD1 (5 bases). CDR1 SQVTM and CDR2 ANQGSEA come from the germline V gene. V lost 7 bases and J lost 2, with 9 bases in between. This CDR3 has 13 residues. The DNA of the CDR3 is TGCAGCGCTGCCAGGGCTGGGGCCAACGTCCTGACTTTC. Protein: CSAARAGANVLTF.

This clonotype appeared a single time. The V and J genes are TRBV20-1 and TRBJ2-3, with D maybe TRBD2 (6 bases). CDR3 length: 13 amino acids. Trimming removed 3 bases at V and 1 base at J, with 8 bases between. CDR1 DFQATT and CDR2 SNEGSKA come from the germline V gene (reference sequence). The DNA of the CDR3 is TGCAGTGCTAGGGCTAGCGGCACAGATACGCAGTATTTT. Translated: CSARASGTDTQYF.

Details on this clonotype: At one end the junction does not follow the germline gene, possibly because of a read error. The CDR3 DNA is TGTGCCGGCAGCCGAACAGCCGGGACAGGAAATCCCTACGAGCAGTACTTC. Protein product: CAGSRTAGTGNPYEQYF. This chain uses TRBV11-2 with TRBJ2-7; 8 positions match TRBD1. The CDR3 consists of 17 residues. Germline lookup yields CDR1 SGHAT and CDR2 FQNNGV.

The chain recombines TRBV20-1 with TRBJ1-6, with 8 bases that match TRBD1. The germline CDR1 and CDR2 sequences are DFQATT and SNEGSKA (reference sequence). CDR3 length equals 13 residues. V lost 6 bases to trimming and J lost 7 bases; unmatched junction nucleotides: 5. CDR3: CSAVRDRNSPLHF. For the CDR3, the DNA is TGCAGTGCCGTCCGGGACAGGAATTCACCCCTCCACTTT.

The V and J genes are TRBV20-1 and TRBJ2-7; D perhaps matches TRBD2 (5 bases). The CDR3 extends over 15 amino acids. The germline gives CDR1 DFQATT, CDR2 SNEGSKA (reference sequence). Deletions cut 0 bases from V and 2 bases from J, with 14 bases between. The CDR3 DNA reads TGCAGTGCTAGAGATTCCGGGGTCAAGACCTACGAGCAGTACTTC. Translation gives CSARDSGVKTYEQYF.

This clonotype was observed a handful of times. V usage is TRBV20-1 and J usage is TRBJ2-1; 11 nucleotides agree with TRBD2. The V gene end was trimmed by 3 bases and the J gene end by 1 base; junction bases not matched to a gene: 5. The CDR3 extends over 16 amino acids. Germline loops: CDR1 DFQATT, CDR2 SNEGSKA (reference sequence). The CDR3: CSARVTSGKSYNEQFF. The CDR3, as DNA: TGCAGTGCTAGGGTGACTAGCGGGAAATCCTACAATGAGCAGTTCTTC.

This clonotype showed up just once. The junction does not match germline at one end; this may be a read error. The genes are TRBV10-1 and TRBJ2-1; D gene uncertain. The CDR3 runs to 11 residues. CDR1 is WNHNN and CDR2 is SYGVQD in the germline V gene (reference sequence). The CDR3 sequence is CASSDDKEQFF. The CDR3 DNA follows: TGCGCCAGCAGCGATGACAAAGAGCAGTTCTTC.

This clonotype turned up a few times. This chain links TRBV12-3 or TRBV12-4 with TRBJ1-5; D ambiguous. The CDR3 runs 12 residues. Trimming took 6 bases from V and 4 from J, leaving 7 bases between them. The CDR3 DNA is TGTGCCAGCAGCCCTGTTAATCAGCCCCAGCATTTT. Translated: CASSPVNQPQHF.

The chain combines TRBV6-6 with TRBJ2-7, with 8 bases lining up with TRBD2. The CDR3 sequence is 15 residues long. Trimming cost V 6 bases and J 1 base; bases outside gene matches: 8. Germline V gene data show CDR1 as MNHNY and CDR2 as SVGAGI (reference sequence). CDR3 DNA: TGTGCCAGCAGAACCTTGACTAGCGAGTCCTACGAGCAGTACTTC. Protein sequence: CASRTLTSESYEQYF.

V gene TRBV11-2 combines with J gene TRBJ1-2, with D perhaps TRBD1 (6 bases). Germline V gene sequence: CDR1 SGHAT, CDR2 FQNNGV. The CDR3 runs 16 residues. Deletions cut 6 bases from V and 2 bases from J, with 19 bases between. CDR3 DNA: TGTGCCAGCAGATACGGACGGGGGGCCAGGAACTATGGCTACACCTTC. Residues: CASRYGRGARNYGYTF.

The chain has TRBV5-5 and TRBJ2-5, with D perhaps matching TRBD2 (6 bases). CDR1 is SGHKS, CDR2 YYEKEE, per germline (reference sequence). This CDR3 contains 14 residues. The germline V and J ends were trimmed by 5 bases and 2 bases, with 13 bases remaining between them. CDR3 sequence reads: CASSPREWQETQYF. The DNA of the CDR3 is TGTGCCAGCAGTCCCCGGGAGTGGCAAGAGACCCAGTACTTC.

This clonotype was observed a few times. The DNA of the CDR3 is TGCAGTGCTAGCTCGGCTCAGGCCCTGAACACTGAAGCTTTCTTT. Amino acids: CSASSAQALNTEAFF. The rearrangement links TRBV20-1 to TRBJ1-1, with unresolved D. The CDR3 runs to 15 residues. Germline CDR1 is DFQATT and CDR2 is SNEGSKA (reference sequence). Trimming took 3 bases from V and 0 from J, leaving 14 bases between them.

V gene TRBV7-8 combines with J gene TRBJ1-2, with D perhaps matching TRBD1 (5 bases). The CDR3 covers 13 residues. Trimming took off 1 base at V and 8 bases at J, with 11 bases between the two ends. Germline CDR1 SGHVS, CDR2 FQNEAQ. CDR3 nucleotides: TGTGCCAGCAGCTTAGGGCAGGGTGGAGGCTACACCTTC. Translated, it gives CASSLGQGGGYTF. Filled out from reference TRBV7-8 and TRBJ1-2, the complete variable domain reads GAGVSQSPRYKVAKRGQDVALRCDPISGHVSLFWYQQALGQGPEFLTYFQNEAQLDKSGLPSDRFFAERPEGSVSTLKIQRTQQEDSAVYLCASSLGQGGGYTFGSGTRLTVV.

J is TRBJ2-1 and V is TRBV27; D ambiguous. This CDR3 is built from 14 residues. V shed 6 bases and J shed 0 bases, with 9 bases lying between them. Per the germline V gene, CDR1 is MNHEY and CDR2 is SMNVEV (reference sequence). The CDR3 protein is CASRMGDSYNEQFF. Written as DNA, the CDR3 is TGTGCCAGCAGGATGGGCGACTCCTACAATGAGCAGTTCTTC.

This clonotype has only one observation. Lacking the conserved final phenylalanine or tryptophan, this CDR3 likely reflects a read error. V is TRBV14 and J is TRBJ1-6; D is ambiguous. V was clipped by 5 bases and J by 14 bases, with 10 bases between them. From germline, CDR1 is SGHDN and CDR2 FVKESK. The CDR3 extends over 11 amino acids. CDR3 DNA sequence: TGTGCCAGCAGCAAGGCCAGAACCCTCCACCTT. This translates into CASSKARTLHL.

A few counts support this clonotype. A read error may produce the germline difference seen at one junction end. This chain joins TRBV11-2 and TRBJ2-5; 7 positions agree with TRBD2. The CDR3 covers 15 residues. Germline lookup yields CDR1 SGHAT and CDR2 FQNNGV. Here the CDR3 reads CANSPGASGLETQYF. Written as DNA, the CDR3 is TGTGCCAACAGCCCCGGGGCTAGCGGACTGGAGACCCAGTACTTC.

V and J are TRBV6-5 and TRBJ2-3, with 12 bases lining up with TRBD2. The germline V gene encodes CDR1 MNHEY and CDR2 SVGAGI. The CDR3 length is 15 residues. The ends lost 8 bases at V and 3 bases at J; junction bases unmatched: 6. The CDR3 loop is CASRPTSGRTDTQYF. The CDR3 nucleotides are TGTGCCAGCCGGCCCACTAGCGGGAGGACAGATACGCAGTATTTT.

This chain joins TRBV5-1 and TRBJ2-5; 8 bases line up with TRBD1. This CDR3 is built from 15 residues. Losses at the gene ends were 3 bases for V and 1 base for J; bases not matched to a gene: 5. Germline V gene data show CDR1 as SGHRS and CDR2 as YFSETQ. Written as DNA, the CDR3 is TGCGCCAGCAGCTGGCAGGGGGCGATCCAAGAGACCCAGTACTTC. Translated: CASSWQGAIQETQYF.